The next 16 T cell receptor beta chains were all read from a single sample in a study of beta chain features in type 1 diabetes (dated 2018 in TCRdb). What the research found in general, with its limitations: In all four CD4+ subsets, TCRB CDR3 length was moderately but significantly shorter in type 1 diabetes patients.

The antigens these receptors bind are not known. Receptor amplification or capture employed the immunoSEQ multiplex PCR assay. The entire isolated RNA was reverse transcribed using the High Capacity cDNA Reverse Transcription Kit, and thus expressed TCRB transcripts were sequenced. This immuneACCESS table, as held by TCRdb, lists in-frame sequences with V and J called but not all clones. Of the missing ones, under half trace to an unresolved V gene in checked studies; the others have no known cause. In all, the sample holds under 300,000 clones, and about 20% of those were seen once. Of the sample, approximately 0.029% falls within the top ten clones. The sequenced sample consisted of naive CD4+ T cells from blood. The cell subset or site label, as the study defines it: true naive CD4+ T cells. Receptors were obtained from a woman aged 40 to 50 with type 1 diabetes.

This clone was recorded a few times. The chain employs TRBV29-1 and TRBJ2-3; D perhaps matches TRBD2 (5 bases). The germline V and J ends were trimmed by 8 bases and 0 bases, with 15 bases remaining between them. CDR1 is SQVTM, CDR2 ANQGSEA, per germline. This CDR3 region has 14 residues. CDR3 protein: CSHPRTGSTDTQYF. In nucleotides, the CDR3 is TGCAGCCATCCTCGAACGGGGAGCACAGATACGCAGTATTTT.

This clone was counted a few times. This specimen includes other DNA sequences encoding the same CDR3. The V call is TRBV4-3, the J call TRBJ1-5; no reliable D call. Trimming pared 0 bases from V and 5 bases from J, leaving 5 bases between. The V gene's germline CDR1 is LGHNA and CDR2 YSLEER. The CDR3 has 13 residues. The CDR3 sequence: CASSQEEDQPQHF. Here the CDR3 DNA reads TGCGCCAGCAGCCAAGAAGAGGATCAGCCCCAGCATTTT.

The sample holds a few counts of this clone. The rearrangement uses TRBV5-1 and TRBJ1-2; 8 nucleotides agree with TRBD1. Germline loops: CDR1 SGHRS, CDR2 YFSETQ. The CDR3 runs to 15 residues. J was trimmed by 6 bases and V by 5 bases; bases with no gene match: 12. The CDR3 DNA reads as TGCGCCAGCAGGGAGACTGGACAGGGACCCCATGGCTACACCTTC. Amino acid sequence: CASRETGQGPHGYTF. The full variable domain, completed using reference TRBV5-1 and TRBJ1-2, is KAGVTQTPRYLIKTRGQQVTLSCSPISGHRSVSWYQQTPGQGLQFLFEYFSETQRNKGNFPGRFSGRQFSNSRSEMNVSTLELGDSALYLCASRETGQGPHGYTFGSGTRLTVV.

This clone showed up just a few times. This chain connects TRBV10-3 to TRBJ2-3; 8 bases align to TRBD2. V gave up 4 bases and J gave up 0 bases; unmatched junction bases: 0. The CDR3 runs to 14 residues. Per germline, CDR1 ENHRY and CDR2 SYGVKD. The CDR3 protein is CAISASGSTDTQYF. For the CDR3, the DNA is TGTGCCATCAGTGCTAGCGGGAGCACAGATACGCAGTATTTT.

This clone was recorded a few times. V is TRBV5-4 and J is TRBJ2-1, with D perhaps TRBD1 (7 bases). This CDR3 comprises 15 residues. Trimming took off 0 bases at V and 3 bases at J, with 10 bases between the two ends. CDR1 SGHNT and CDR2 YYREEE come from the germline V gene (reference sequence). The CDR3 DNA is TGTGCCAGCAGCTTGGCAGGGGGGATCTACAATGAGCAGTTCTTC. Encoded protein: CASSLAGGIYNEQFF.

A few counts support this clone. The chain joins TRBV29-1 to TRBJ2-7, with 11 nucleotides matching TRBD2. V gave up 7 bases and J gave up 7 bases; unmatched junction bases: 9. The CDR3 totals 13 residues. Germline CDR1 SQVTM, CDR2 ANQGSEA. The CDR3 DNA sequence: TGCAGCGCCAAGCTAGCGGGAGGTCGTGAGCAGTACTTC. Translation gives CSAKLAGGREQYF.

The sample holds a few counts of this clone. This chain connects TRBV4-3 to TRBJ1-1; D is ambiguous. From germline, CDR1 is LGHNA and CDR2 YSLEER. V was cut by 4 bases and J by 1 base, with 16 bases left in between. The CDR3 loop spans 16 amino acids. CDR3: CASSPASWGGNTEAFF. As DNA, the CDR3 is TGCGCCAGCAGCCCGGCATCTTGGGGAGGGAACACTGAAGCTTTCTTT.

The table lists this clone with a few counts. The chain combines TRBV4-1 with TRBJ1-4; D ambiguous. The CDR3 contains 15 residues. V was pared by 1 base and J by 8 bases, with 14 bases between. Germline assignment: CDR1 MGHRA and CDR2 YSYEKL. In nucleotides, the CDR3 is TGCGCCAGCAGCCAAGTTTTGACATGGTGGGAAAAACTGTTTTTT. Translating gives CASSQVLTWWEKLFF.

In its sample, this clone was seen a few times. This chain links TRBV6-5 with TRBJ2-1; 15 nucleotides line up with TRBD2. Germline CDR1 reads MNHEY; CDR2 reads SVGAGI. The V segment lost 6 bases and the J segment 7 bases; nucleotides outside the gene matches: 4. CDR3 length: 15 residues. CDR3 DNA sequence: TGTGCCAGCAGCGGGACTAGCGGGAGGCGAAATGAGCAGTTCTTC. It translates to CASSGTSGRRNEQFF.

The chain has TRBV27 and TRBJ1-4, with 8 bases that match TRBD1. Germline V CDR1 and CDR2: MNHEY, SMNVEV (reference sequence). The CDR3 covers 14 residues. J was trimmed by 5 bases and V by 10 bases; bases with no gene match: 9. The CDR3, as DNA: TGTGCCACCCAACCCCGACAGGGGAATGAAAAACTGTTTTTT. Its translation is CATQPRQGNEKLFF.

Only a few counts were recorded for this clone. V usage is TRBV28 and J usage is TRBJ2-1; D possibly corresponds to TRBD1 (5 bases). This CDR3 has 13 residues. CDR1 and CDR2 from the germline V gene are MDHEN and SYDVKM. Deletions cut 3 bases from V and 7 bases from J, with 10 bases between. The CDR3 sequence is CASSLGHGNEQFF. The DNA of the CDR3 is TGTGCCAGCAGTTTGGGGCACGGGAATGAGCAGTTCTTC.

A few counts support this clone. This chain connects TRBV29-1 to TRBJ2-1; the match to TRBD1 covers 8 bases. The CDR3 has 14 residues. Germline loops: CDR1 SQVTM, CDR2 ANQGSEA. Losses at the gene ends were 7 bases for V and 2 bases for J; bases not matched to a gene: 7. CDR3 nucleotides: TGCAGCGCCCGGACAGGGCTAACCTACAATGAGCAGTTCTTC. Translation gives CSARTGLTYNEQFF.

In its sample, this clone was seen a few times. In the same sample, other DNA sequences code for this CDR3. CDR3 residues: CASSRQGPYEQYF. In DNA form, the CDR3 reads TGTGCCAGCAGCCGACAGGGCCCCTACGAGCAGTACTTC. The rearrangement links TRBV27 to TRBJ2-7, with 7 bases that match TRBD1. The CDR3 contains 13 residues. V was pared by 6 bases and J by 2 bases, with 4 bases of the junction left unmatched. Germline-derived CDR1 and CDR2 are MNHEY and SMNVEV (reference sequence).

For the CDR3, the DNA is TGTGCCAGCAGCACCGGACAGGGAAGGTGGGCGAACACTGAAGCTTTCTTT. Its translation: CASSTGQGRWANTEAFF. The rearrangement uses TRBV7-2 and TRBJ1-1, with TRBD1 matching over 8 bases. J gave up 1 base and V 5 bases, and 12 bases lay outside the gene matches. From germline, CDR1 is SGHTA and CDR2 FQGNSA. The CDR3 is 17 amino acids.

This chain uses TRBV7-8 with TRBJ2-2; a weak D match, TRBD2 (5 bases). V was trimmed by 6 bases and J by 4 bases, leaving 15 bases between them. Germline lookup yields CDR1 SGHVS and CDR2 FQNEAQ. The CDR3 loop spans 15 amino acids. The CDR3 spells CASRRRATFTGELFF. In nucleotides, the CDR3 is TGTGCCAGCAGGAGGCGGGCGACCTTCACCGGGGAGCTGTTTTTT.

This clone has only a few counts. For the CDR3, the DNA is TGCGCCAGCAGCCAAGATCCCCTAGGAAACCTCGGGACAGCCTATGGCTACACCTTC. Translation gives CASSQDPLGNLGTAYGYTF. This chain connects TRBV4-3 to TRBJ1-2, with TRBD1 matching over 7 bases. Germline CDR1 reads LGHNA; CDR2 reads YSLEER. This CDR3 has 19 residues. After removal of 0 bases from V and 4 bases from J, the junction contained 17 bases not matched to a gene.